These 6 T cell receptor beta chains were all obtained from the same sample, sequenced in a study of cytomegalovirus exposure and HLA in healthy donors. Sequencing used immunoSEQ multiplex PCR; TCRdb keeps in-frame clones, though not all of them. The sample contains 150,000 to 200,000 clones, 86% of which appear only once. Sequencing was performed on PBMCs. The origin of the receptors is a woman in her twenties or thirties in good health and CMV-seronegative.

J is TRBJ1-2 and V is TRBV25-1; D gene unclear. Germline V gene lookup returns CDR1 MGHDK and CDR2 SYGVNS. There are 11 residues in the CDR3. Trimming left V 1 base short and J 7 bases short, with 4 bases between. The CDR3 loop is CASSELGGYTF. In DNA, the CDR3 is TGTGCCAGCAGTGAATTGGGTGGCTACACCTTC.

The chain joins TRBV5-8 to TRBJ2-1; D not resolved. V lost 2 bases to trimming and J lost 5 bases, with 2 bases between them. The germline CDR1 and CDR2 sequences are SGHTS and YDEGEE. This CDR3 is built from 11 residues. In nucleotides, the CDR3 is TGTGCCAGCAGCTTCCACAATGAGCAGTTCTTC. Its translation is CASSFHNEQFF.

The chain is built from TRBV9 and TRBJ2-1; 8 positions match TRBD1. The junction had 8 bases not matched to a gene; V was cut back by 0 bases and J by 9 bases. Germline V gives CDR1 SGDLS, CDR2 YYNGEE. CDR3 size: 15 residues. DNA for the CDR3: TGTGCCAGCAGCGTAGATGGGACAGGAGTAGGTGAGCAGTTCTTC. Translating gives CASSVDGTGVGEQFF.

The table lists this clone with a count of one. The V and J genes are TRBV27 and TRBJ2-7; D gene unclear. V gave up 4 bases and J gave up 8 bases, with 9 bases separating them. The CDR3 spans 11 residues. Germline V lookup: CDR1 MNHEY, CDR2 SMNVEV (reference sequence). Written as DNA, the CDR3 is TGTGCCAGCAGTTATTCAGGCCAGCAGTACTTC. Translated, it gives CASSYSGQQYF.

The J gene is TRBJ2-1, the V gene TRBV27; 7 bases are shared with TRBD2. V shed 4 bases and J 4 bases; nucleotides not matched to a gene: 10. CDR3 length: 16 residues. Germline loops: CDR1 MNHEY, CDR2 SMNVEV (reference sequence). CDR3 in amino acids: CASSSYERDRYNEQFF. The CDR3 bases are TGTGCCAGCAGTTCTTACGAGCGGGACCGATACAATGAGCAGTTCTTC.

This clone was recorded once. The chain carries TRBV29-1 and TRBJ1-1; D possibly corresponds to TRBD1 (6 bases). Germline assignment: CDR1 SQVTM and CDR2 ANQGSEA. The CDR3 is 15 amino acids. Trimming shortened V by 5 bases and J by 0 bases, and 16 bases separated the two germline ends. The CDR3: CSVLTGFGMNTEAFF. Here the CDR3 DNA reads TGCAGCGTTTTAACAGGGTTTGGTATGAACACTGAAGCTTTCTTT.